Sequencing of this T cell receptor beta chain was carried out in a study of cytomegalovirus exposure and HLA in healthy donors. Germline values: CDR1 LGHNA, CDR2 YNFKEQ. The CDR3 runs to 16 residues. V was clipped by 4 bases and J by 6 bases; unmatched bases: 10. The PCR ran on 60 Vbeta and 13 Jbeta primers. Using immunoSEQ multiplex PCR, the repertoire was profiled, and TCRdb retains in-frame clones only, with some absent. The table shows 150,000 to 200,000 clones, with roughly 76% occurring only once. The TCR was taken from a woman in her late teens or twenties in good health and CMV-seropositive. The specimen was PBMCs. The V call is TRBV4-2, the J call TRBJ2-4; 9 bases fit TRBD2. The CDR3 is CASSPGVSGGVNIQYF. The DNA of the CDR3 is TGTGCCAGCAGCCCCGGGGTTAGCGGGGGAGTAAACATTCAGTACTTC.